A selection of T cell receptor beta chains follows, all from one sample in a study of T cells in localized non-small cell lung cancer. Repertoires were generated with immunoSEQ multiplex PCR, while TCRdb's copy carries only in-frame clones and drops some. The sample carries about 33,000 clones, approximately 90% recorded once. Sequencing was performed on peripheral blood, taken before any cancer treatment. The receptors shown here come from a male donor older than 55 with stage III lung adenocarcinoma. Both conserved end residues are trimmed from each CDR3.

TRBJ2-5,TRBV2,ASRVSTFETQY
TRBJ2-7,TRBV6-6,ASRQGADEQY
TRBJ1-5,TRBV29-1,SVGPGENSNQPQH
TRBJ1-5,TRBV18,ASSQLGRTRGNQPQH
TRBJ1-1,TRBV5-8,ASSFHQGNTEAF
TRBJ2-1,TRBV19,ASSARGLGYNEQF
TRBJ2-7,TRBV7-2,ASSPGWGEQY
TRBJ2-2,TRBV30,AWSTLLAGAGELF
TRBJ1-1,TRBV7-2,ASSLVGIGGTEAF
TRBJ2-2,TRBV7-2,ASTGIGTLAGELF